The rows below give T cell receptor beta chains drawn from one sample of a study of blood T cell repertoires in COVID-19. Clones were read by immunoSEQ multiplex PCR, and TCRdb kept only the in-frame ones, dropping some. This sample has some 310,000 clones, with around 87% found just once. The specimen sequenced was peripheral blood. The source of these receptors is a man aged 45-65 years with active or convalescent COVID-19. Each CDR3 is given with its conserved first and last residue. A D gene is named only where the DNA matches it firmly. Clone size appears in some rows only: once, few, many, or a class for an expanded clone.

J gene: TRBJ1-1
clone size: -
V gene: TRBV28
D gene: TRBD1
CDR3 DNA: TGTGCCAGCAGTTCCCCCCACAGGGGGAACACTGAAGCTTTCTTT
CDR3 protein: CASSSPHRGNTEAFF

J gene: TRBJ2-2
clone size: -
V gene: TRBV6-6
D gene: -
CDR3 DNA: TGTGCCAGCACCAAGGACAAGAAGAACACCGGGGAGCTGTTTTTT
CDR3 protein: CASTKDKKNTGELFF

J gene: TRBJ2-2
clone size: -
V gene: TRBV28
D gene: TRBD2
CDR3 DNA: TGTGCCAGCAGTTCCGGGACTAGCGGGAGGGCCACCGGGGAGCTGTTTTTT
CDR3 protein: CASSSGTSGRATGELFF

J gene: TRBJ2-7
clone size: -
V gene: TRBV5-8
D gene: TRBD1
CDR3 DNA: TGTGCCAGCAGCTTGCCCGGGACAGGGGTCTCCTACGAGCAGTACTTC
CDR3 protein: CASSLPGTGVSYEQYF

J gene: TRBJ1-2
clone size: once
V gene: TRBV5-6
D gene: TRBD1
CDR3 DNA: TGTGCCAGCAGCTTGGATGGACAGGGCTATGGCTACACCTTC
CDR3 protein: CASSLDGQGYGYTF

J gene: TRBJ1-5
clone size: few
V gene: TRBV28
D gene: TRBD1
CDR3 DNA: TGTGCCAGCAGTTTACGCCCGGGACAGGTCAATCAGCCCCAGCATTTT
CDR3 protein: CASSLRPGQVNQPQHF

J gene: TRBJ1-2
clone size: -
V gene: TRBV2
D gene: TRBD1
CDR3 DNA: TGTGCCAGCAGTTCCTACAGGGGCGACTATGGCTACACCTTC
CDR3 protein: CASSSYRGDYGYTF

J gene: TRBJ2-1
clone size: -
V gene: TRBV6-5
D gene: TRBD1
CDR3 DNA: TGTGCCAGCAGTAGGACAGGCAGCAACAATGAGCAGTTCTTC
CDR3 protein: CASSRTGSNNEQFF

J gene: TRBJ2-2
clone size: -
V gene: TRBV7-2
D gene: TRBD2
CDR3 DNA: TGTGCCAGCAGCTTAGAGAGCGTGGCGGGAGTCACCGGGGAGCTGTTTTTT
CDR3 protein: CASSLESVAGVTGELFF

J gene: TRBJ2-1
clone size: -
V gene: TRBV11-2
D gene: TRBD2
CDR3 DNA: TGTGCCAGCAGCACTGGGACTAGCGGGAGAGGGTTCTACAATGAGCAGTTCTTC
CDR3 protein: CASSTGTSGRGFYNEQFF

J gene: TRBJ2-1
clone size: -
V gene: TRBV30
D gene: -
CDR3 DNA: TGTGCCTGGAGGAGACAAGGCAATGAGCAGTTCTTC
CDR3 protein: CAWRRQGNEQFF

J gene: TRBJ1-5
clone size: -
V gene: TRBV28
D gene: -
CDR3 DNA: TGTGCCAGCAGTCTTTCGGATGAGGCTCAGCCCCAGCATTTT
CDR3 protein: CASSLSDEAQPQHF

J gene: TRBJ2-7
clone size: -
V gene: TRBV19
D gene: -
CDR3 DNA: TGTGCCAGTACCTATTCGCATAAGCGGGTTGGGGTCTACGAGCAGTACTTC
CDR3 protein: CASTYSHKRVGVYEQYF

J gene: TRBJ2-5
clone size: -
V gene: TRBV5-4
D gene: TRBD2
CDR3 DNA: TGTGCCAGCAGTAGAAGGACTAGCGGGAGTATAGAGACCCAGTACTTC
CDR3 protein: CASSRRTSGSIETQYF

J gene: TRBJ2-3
clone size: -
V gene: TRBV10-3
D gene: TRBD2
CDR3 DNA: TGTGCCATCAGTGATATCGGCGGGAGGAGCACAGATACGCAGTATTTT
CDR3 protein: CAISDIGGRSTDTQYF

J gene: TRBJ2-7
clone size: -
V gene: TRBV7-3
D gene: TRBD2
CDR3 DNA: TGTGCCAGCAGCGCTAGCGGGGGGCGCTCCTACGAGCAGTACTTC
CDR3 protein: CASSASGGRSYEQYF

J gene: TRBJ2-3
clone size: -
V gene: TRBV7-3
D gene: TRBD2
CDR3 DNA: TGTGCCAGCAGCGCTTTAGCGGGAGTAGGCACAGATACGCAGTATTTT
CDR3 protein: CASSALAGVGTDTQYF

J gene: TRBJ1-1
clone size: -
V gene: TRBV27
D gene: -
CDR3 DNA: TGTGCCAGCAGTTCCCCTTTTGTGAACACTGAAGCTTTCTTT
CDR3 protein: CASSSPFVNTEAFF

J gene: TRBJ1-2
clone size: -
V gene: TRBV7-9
D gene: TRBD1
CDR3 DNA: TGTGCCAGCAGCACAAGGACAGGGGTAGAGGGCTACACCTTC
CDR3 protein: CASSTRTGVEGYTF

J gene: TRBJ2-7
clone size: -
V gene: TRBV9
D gene: -
CDR3 DNA: TGTGCCAGCAGCGTAGGGGAGGCTACATTCGAGCAGTACTTC
CDR3 protein: CASSVGEATFEQYF

J gene: TRBJ1-1
clone size: -
V gene: TRBV28
D gene: TRBD1
CDR3 DNA: TGTGCCAGCAGTTCCCGGGACAGGGGGCATGTAGACACTGAAGCTTTCTTT
CDR3 protein: CASSSRDRGHVDTEAFF

J gene: TRBJ2-1
clone size: -
V gene: TRBV6-5
D gene: -
CDR3 DNA: TGTGCCAGCACCCCTGTTTCTGGCGGGTTCAATGAGCAGTTCTTC
CDR3 protein: CASTPVSGGFNEQFF

J gene: TRBJ2-3
clone size: -
V gene: TRBV4-1
D gene: TRBD2
CDR3 DNA: TGCGCCAGCAGCCCCTCGGGCGGACTAGGCCTAAACACAGATACGCAGTATTTT
CDR3 protein: CASSPSGGLGLNTDTQYF

J gene: TRBJ2-1
clone size: -
V gene: TRBV15
D gene: -
CDR3 DNA: TGTGCCACCAGCAGAGAGACGGGGTCCTACAATGAGCAGTTCTTC
CDR3 protein: CATSRETGSYNEQFF

J gene: TRBJ2-1
clone size: -
V gene: TRBV2
D gene: -
CDR3 DNA: TGTGCCAGCAGTGTTGGAGGGAGTCGCAATGAGCAGTTCTTC
CDR3 protein: CASSVGGSRNEQFF

J gene: TRBJ2-7
clone size: -
V gene: TRBV20-1
D gene: -
CDR3 DNA: TGCAGTGCTAGTCCTGCTTCGAGCTCCTACGAGCAGTACTTC
CDR3 protein: CSASPASSSYEQYF

J gene: TRBJ2-3
clone size: once
V gene: TRBV7-2
D gene: -
CDR3 DNA: TGTGCCAGCAGCTTAGACCCAACAGGGTATGACGACACAGATACGCAGTATTTT
CDR3 protein: CASSLDPTGYDDTDTQYF

J gene: TRBJ2-2
clone size: -
V gene: TRBV30
D gene: -
CDR3 DNA: TGTGCCTGGAGTGGGGAAGGGGCTGGCTTAGCCGGGGAGCTGTTTTTT
CDR3 protein: CAWSGEGAGLAGELFF

J gene: TRBJ1-2
clone size: -
V gene: TRBV18
D gene: TRBD1
CDR3 DNA: TGTGCCAGCTCACCAGGACAGGAAAAGTATGGCTACACCTTC
CDR3 protein: CASSPGQEKYGYTF

J gene: TRBJ2-1
clone size: -
V gene: TRBV18
D gene: TRBD2
CDR3 DNA: TGTGCCAGCTCACCACTAGCGGGGTACAATGAGCAGTTCTTC
CDR3 protein: CASSPLAGYNEQFF

J gene: TRBJ2-1
clone size: -
V gene: TRBV24-1
D gene: -
CDR3 DNA: TGTGCCACCAGTGATTTCCAGGGGGGATCCTACAATGAGCAGTTCTTC
CDR3 protein: CATSDFQGGSYNEQFF

J gene: TRBJ2-1
clone size: -
V gene: TRBV15
D gene: -
CDR3 DNA: TGTGCCACCAGCAGAGCGGGTGGTGAGCAGTTCTTC
CDR3 protein: CATSRAGGEQFF

J gene: TRBJ1-2
clone size: -
V gene: TRBV6-2/TRBV6-3
D gene: -
CDR3 DNA: TGTGCCAGCAGCCTCGGAGAGGGCACCCTGGTCTATGGCTACACCTTC
CDR3 protein: CASSLGEGTLVYGYTF

J gene: TRBJ2-5
clone size: -
V gene: TRBV7-2
D gene: TRBD2
CDR3 DNA: TGTGCCAGCAGCTTAGCGGGACTAGCTTTGGAGACCCAGTACTTC
CDR3 protein: CASSLAGLALETQYF

J gene: TRBJ1-1
clone size: few
V gene: TRBV2
D gene: -
CDR3 DNA: TGTGCCAGCATCCGCAGTTATTTGAACACTGAAGCTTTCTTT
CDR3 protein: CASIRSYLNTEAFF

J gene: TRBJ2-7
clone size: few
V gene: TRBV11-3
D gene: -
CDR3 DNA: TGTGCCAGCAGCTTTCTAGCGACGGGGGAGCAGTACTTC
CDR3 protein: CASSFLATGEQYF

J gene: TRBJ1-1
clone size: -
V gene: TRBV5-8
D gene: -
CDR3 DNA: TGTGCCAGCAGCTATGGTCCGCGGAACACTGAAGCTTTCTTT
CDR3 protein: CASSYGPRNTEAFF

J gene: TRBJ2-1
clone size: -
V gene: TRBV5-6
D gene: TRBD1
CDR3 DNA: TGTGCCAGCAGTTTGGACAGGGAGCAGTACTACAATGAGCAGTTCTTC
CDR3 protein: CASSLDREQYYNEQFF

J gene: TRBJ2-5
clone size: -
V gene: TRBV7-3
D gene: TRBD2
CDR3 DNA: TGTGCCAGCAGCTTCGGCGGGCGGGCTAGCGGGCAAGAGACCCAGTACTTC
CDR3 protein: CASSFGGRASGQETQYF

J gene: TRBJ2-7
clone size: -
V gene: TRBV19
D gene: TRBD1
CDR3 DNA: TGTGCCAGTAGTGCCGGGACAGCAGACTACTACGAGCAGTACTTC
CDR3 protein: CASSAGTADYYEQYF

J gene: TRBJ2-7
clone size: -
V gene: TRBV5-1
D gene: TRBD1
CDR3 DNA: TGCGCCAGCAGCGCCACATTCGGGACAGGGTATGACGAGCAGTACTTC
CDR3 protein: CASSATFGTGYDEQYF

J gene: TRBJ1-2
clone size: -
V gene: TRBV3-1/TRBV3-2
D gene: -
CDR3 DNA: TGTGCCAGCAGCCAACGGAACAGGCGATCTGCATTC
CDR3 protein: CASSQRNRRSAF

J gene: TRBJ2-7
clone size: few
V gene: TRBV4-1
D gene: TRBD2
CDR3 DNA: TGCGCCAGCAGCCGGAGGACTAGCGGGAGCTACGAGCAGTACTTC
CDR3 protein: CASSRRTSGSYEQYF

J gene: TRBJ2-3
clone size: -
V gene: TRBV2
D gene: TRBD2
CDR3 DNA: TGTGCCACACAACTAGCGGGAGTTGCAGATACGCAGTATTTT
CDR3 protein: CATQLAGVADTQYF

J gene: TRBJ2-2
clone size: once
V gene: TRBV13
D gene: -
CDR3 DNA: TGTGCCAGCAGGATGGGAGTAAGGACCGGGGAGCTGTTTTTT
CDR3 protein: CASRMGVRTGELFF

J gene: TRBJ2-5
clone size: few
V gene: TRBV20-1
D gene: -
CDR3 DNA: TGCAGTGCTAGTCCCCGGCGGGAGACCCAGTACTTC
CDR3 protein: CSASPRRETQYF

J gene: TRBJ2-5
clone size: -
V gene: TRBV4-3
D gene: TRBD2
CDR3 DNA: TGCGCCAGCAGCTCTTCTGCTCTAGCGGGGGGGGAGACCCAGTACTTC
CDR3 protein: CASSSSALAGGETQYF

J gene: TRBJ1-6
clone size: -
V gene: TRBV30
D gene: -
CDR3 DNA: TGTGCCTGGAAAAGGAGCGACGGAGATAATTCACCCCTCCACTTT
CDR3 protein: CAWKRSDGDNSPLHF

J gene: TRBJ1-1
clone size: -
V gene: TRBV9
D gene: -
CDR3 DNA: TGTGCCAGCAGCGGGACACCGGGACACAGGAGCACTGAAGCTTTCTTT
CDR3 protein: CASSGTPGHRSTEAFF

J gene: TRBJ2-5
clone size: few
V gene: TRBV5-6
D gene: TRBD1
CDR3 DNA: TGTGCCAGCAGGCGACAGGGAAACCACCAAGAGACCCAGTACTTC
CDR3 protein: CASRRQGNHQETQYF

J gene: TRBJ1-2
clone size: -
V gene: TRBV7-9
D gene: -
CDR3 DNA: TGTGCCAGCAGCTTCTTTACAAATGGCTACACCTTC
CDR3 protein: CASSFFTNGYTF

J gene: TRBJ1-4
clone size: -
V gene: TRBV27
D gene: -
CDR3 DNA: TGTGCCAGCAGCCAGACCGGCGGTAATGAAAAACTGTTTTTT
CDR3 protein: CASSQTGGNEKLFF

J gene: TRBJ2-5
clone size: -
V gene: TRBV9
D gene: TRBD1
CDR3 DNA: TGTGCCAGCAGCGCAAGACAGGGGCAAGAGACCCAGTACTTC
CDR3 protein: CASSARQGQETQYF

J gene: TRBJ2-7
clone size: -
V gene: TRBV12-3/TRBV12-4
D gene: -
CDR3 DNA: TGTGCCAGCAGTTTATCACAGTCCTACGAGCAGTACTTC
CDR3 protein: CASSLSQSYEQYF

J gene: TRBJ2-1
clone size: -
V gene: TRBV6-6
D gene: TRBD1
CDR3 DNA: TGTGCCAGCAGTAGGTCAGGGACAGGGTGGAATGAGCAGTTCTTC
CDR3 protein: CASSRSGTGWNEQFF